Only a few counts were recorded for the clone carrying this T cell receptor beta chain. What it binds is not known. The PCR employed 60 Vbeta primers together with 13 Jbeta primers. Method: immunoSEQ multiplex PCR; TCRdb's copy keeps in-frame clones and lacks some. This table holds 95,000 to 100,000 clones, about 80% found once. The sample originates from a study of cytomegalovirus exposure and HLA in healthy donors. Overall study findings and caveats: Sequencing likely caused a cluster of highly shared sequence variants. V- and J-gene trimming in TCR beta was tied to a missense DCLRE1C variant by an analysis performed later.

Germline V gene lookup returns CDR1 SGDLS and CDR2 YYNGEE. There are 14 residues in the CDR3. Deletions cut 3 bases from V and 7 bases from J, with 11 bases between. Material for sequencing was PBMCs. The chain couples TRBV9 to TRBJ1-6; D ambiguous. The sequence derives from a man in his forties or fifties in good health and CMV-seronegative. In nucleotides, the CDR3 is TGTGCCAGCAGCGCCGGACTACAAAATTCACCCCTCCACTTT. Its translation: CASSAGLQNSPLHF.